This T cell receptor (beta chain) was recovered during a study of blood T cell repertoires in COVID-19. As for the study in general: The analysed material was cDNA or gDNA that came from T cells, B-cell-depleted T cells, or PBMCs.

The CDR3 contains 13 residues. Germline V CDR1 and CDR2: SQVTM, ANQGSEA. Deletions cut 0 bases from V and 4 bases from J, with 9 bases between. Per the original data handling: Amplification of reference gene primers provided the estimated nucleated cell counts. TCRdb's table, derived via immunoSEQ multiplex PCR, lists solely in-frame clones and lacks some. V, J and clone size reflect that table, while D and trimming were determined from the DNA. The profile shows some 460,000 clones, about 90% of them singletons. What was sequenced was PBMCs or T cells enriched from blood (not recorded which). The chain links TRBV29-1 to TRBJ1-1; D is ambiguous. This TCR derives from a young woman with acute COVID-19. CDR3: CSVEDRYGTEAFF. The CDR3 region has the DNA TGCAGCGTTGAAGATCGGTATGGCACTGAAGCTTTCTTT.